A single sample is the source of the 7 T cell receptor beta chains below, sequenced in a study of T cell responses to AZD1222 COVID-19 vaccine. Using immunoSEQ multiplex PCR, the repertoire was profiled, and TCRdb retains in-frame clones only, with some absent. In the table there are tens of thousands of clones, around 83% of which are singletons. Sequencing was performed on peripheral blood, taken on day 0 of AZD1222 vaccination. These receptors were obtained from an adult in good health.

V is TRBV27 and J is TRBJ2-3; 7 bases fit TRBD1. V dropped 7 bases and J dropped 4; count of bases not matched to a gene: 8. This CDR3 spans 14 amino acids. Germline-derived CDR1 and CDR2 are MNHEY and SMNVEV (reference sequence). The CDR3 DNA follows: TGTGCCAGCATCAATACAGGGGAGTCAGATACGCAGTATTTT. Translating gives CASINTGESDTQYF.

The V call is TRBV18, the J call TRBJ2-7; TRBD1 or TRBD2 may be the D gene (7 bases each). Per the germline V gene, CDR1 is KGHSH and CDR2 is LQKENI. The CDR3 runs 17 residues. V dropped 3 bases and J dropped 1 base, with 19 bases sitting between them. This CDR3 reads CASSPSLAGGGSYEQYF. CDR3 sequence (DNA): TGTGCCAGCTCACCCTCCTTGGCAGGGGGGGGATCCTACGAGCAGTACTTC.

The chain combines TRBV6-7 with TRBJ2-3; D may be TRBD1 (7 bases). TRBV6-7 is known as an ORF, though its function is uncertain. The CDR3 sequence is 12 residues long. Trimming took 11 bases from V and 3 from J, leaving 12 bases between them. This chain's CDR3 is CAVSGGTDTQYF. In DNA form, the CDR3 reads TGTGCCGTTTCAGGGGGGACAGATACGCAGTATTTT.

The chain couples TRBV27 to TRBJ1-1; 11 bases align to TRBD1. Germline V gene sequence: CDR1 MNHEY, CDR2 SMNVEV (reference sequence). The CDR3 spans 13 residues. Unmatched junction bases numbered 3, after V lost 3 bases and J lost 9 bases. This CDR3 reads CASSFSDRGQAFF. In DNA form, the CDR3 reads TGTGCCAGCAGTTTTTCGGACAGGGGGCAAGCTTTCTTT.

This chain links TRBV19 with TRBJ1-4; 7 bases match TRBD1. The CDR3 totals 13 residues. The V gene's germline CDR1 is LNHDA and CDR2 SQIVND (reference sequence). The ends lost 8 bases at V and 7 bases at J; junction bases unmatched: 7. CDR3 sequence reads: CASRRGQGEKLFF. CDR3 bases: TGTGCCAGTCGGAGGGGGCAGGGTGAAAAACTGTTTTTT.

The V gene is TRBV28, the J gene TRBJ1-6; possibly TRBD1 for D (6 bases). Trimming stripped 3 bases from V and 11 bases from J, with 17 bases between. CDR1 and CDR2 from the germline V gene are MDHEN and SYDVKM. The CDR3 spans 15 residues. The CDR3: CASSFYGTTRTPLHF. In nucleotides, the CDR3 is TGTGCCAGCAGTTTCTACGGGACAACGAGGACACCCCTCCACTTT.

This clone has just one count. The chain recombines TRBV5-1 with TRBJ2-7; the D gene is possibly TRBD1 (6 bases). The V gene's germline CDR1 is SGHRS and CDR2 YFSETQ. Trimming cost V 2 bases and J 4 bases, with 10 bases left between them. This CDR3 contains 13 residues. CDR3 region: CASSLQQGYEQYF. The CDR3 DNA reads TGCGCCAGCAGCTTACAACAGGGTTACGAGCAGTACTTC.